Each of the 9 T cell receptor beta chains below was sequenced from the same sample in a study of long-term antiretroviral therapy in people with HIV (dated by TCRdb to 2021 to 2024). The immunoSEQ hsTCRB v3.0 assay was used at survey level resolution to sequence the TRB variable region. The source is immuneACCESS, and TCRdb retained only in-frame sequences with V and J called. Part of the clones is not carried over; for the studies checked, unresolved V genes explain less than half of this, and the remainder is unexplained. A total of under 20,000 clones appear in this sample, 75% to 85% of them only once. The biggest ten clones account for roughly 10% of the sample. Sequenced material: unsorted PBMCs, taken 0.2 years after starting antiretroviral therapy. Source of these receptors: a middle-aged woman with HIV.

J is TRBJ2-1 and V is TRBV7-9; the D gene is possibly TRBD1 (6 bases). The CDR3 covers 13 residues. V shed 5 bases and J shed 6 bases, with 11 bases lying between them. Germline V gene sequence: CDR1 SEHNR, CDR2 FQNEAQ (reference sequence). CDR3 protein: CASSPQGSNEQFF. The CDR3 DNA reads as TGTGCCAGCAGCCCTCAGGGGAGCAATGAGCAGTTCTTC.

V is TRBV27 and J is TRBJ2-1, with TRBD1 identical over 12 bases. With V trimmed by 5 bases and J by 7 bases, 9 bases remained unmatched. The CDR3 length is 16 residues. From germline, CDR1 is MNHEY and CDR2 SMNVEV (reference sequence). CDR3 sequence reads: CASSPGTGGARNEQFF. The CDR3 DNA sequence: TGTGCCAGCAGTCCCGGGACAGGGGGCGCGAGGAATGAGCAGTTCTTC.

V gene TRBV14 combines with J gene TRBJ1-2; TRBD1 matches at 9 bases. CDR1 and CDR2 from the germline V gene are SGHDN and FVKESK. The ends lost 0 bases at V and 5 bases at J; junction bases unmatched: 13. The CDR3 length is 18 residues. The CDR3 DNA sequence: TGTGCCAGCAGCCAAGATCCTGGGGGGACAGGGCGGCCTTATGGCTACACCTTC. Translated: CASSQDPGGTGRPYGYTF.

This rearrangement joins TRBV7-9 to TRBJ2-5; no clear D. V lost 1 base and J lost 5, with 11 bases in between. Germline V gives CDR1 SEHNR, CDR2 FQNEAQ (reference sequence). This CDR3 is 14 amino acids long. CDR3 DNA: TGTGCCAGCAGCTTAGGGACCATAGATGAGACCCAGTACTTC. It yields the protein CASSLGTIDETQYF. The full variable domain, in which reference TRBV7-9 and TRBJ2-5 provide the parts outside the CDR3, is DTGVSQNPRHKITKRGQNVTFRCDPISEHNRLYWYRQTLGQGPEFLTYFQNEAQLEKSRLLSDRFSAERPKGSFSTLEIQRTEQGDSAMYLCASSLGTIDETQYFGPGTRLLVL.

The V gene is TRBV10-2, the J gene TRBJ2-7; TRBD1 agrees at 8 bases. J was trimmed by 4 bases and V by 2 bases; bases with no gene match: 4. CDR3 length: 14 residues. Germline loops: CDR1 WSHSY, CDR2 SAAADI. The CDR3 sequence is CASSEATGDYEQYF. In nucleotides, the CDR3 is TGCGCCAGCAGTGAGGCGACAGGGGATTACGAGCAGTACTTC.

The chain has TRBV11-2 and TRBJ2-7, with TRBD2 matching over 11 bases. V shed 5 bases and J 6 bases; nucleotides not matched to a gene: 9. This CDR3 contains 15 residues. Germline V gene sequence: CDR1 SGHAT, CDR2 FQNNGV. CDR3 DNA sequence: TGTGCCAGCAGCCCTAGCGGGAGGCCCTTTAGCGAGCAGTACTTC. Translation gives CASSPSGRPFSEQYF.

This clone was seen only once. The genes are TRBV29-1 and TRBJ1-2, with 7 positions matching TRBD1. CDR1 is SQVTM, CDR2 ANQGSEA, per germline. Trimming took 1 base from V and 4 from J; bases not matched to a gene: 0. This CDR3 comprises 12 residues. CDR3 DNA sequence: TGCAGCGTTGAAGCAGGGGGCTATGGCTACACCTTC. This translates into CSVEAGGYGYTF.

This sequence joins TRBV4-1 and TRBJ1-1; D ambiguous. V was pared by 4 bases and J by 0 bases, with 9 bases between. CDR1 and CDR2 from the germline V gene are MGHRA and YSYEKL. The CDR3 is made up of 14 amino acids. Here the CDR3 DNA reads TGCGCCAGCAGCCCTTTGTCCATGAACACTGAAGCTTTCTTT. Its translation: CASSPLSMNTEAFF.

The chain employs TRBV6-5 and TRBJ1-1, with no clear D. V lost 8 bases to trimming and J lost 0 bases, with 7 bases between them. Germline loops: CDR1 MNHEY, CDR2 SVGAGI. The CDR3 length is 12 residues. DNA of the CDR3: TGTGCCAGCGGGTACGTGAACACTGAAGCTTTCTTT. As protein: CASGYVNTEAFF.